This TCR beta chain was profiled in a study of blood T cells in healthy people across ages (dated by TCRdb to the mid-2010s). Notes on the research overall: In model experiments, template switching captured about one uniquely barcoded TCR beta cDNA molecule for every two T cells. For two donors (one aged 18 to 30 and one aged 80 or older), the study analyzed two additional independent replicas of 1 million unique cDNA reads from the same blood draw. Donors were grouped into four age groups: young (average approximately 15 years), middle-aged (approximately 41), aged (around 62) and long-lived (less than 85). Using deep sequencing normalized with unique cDNA molecular identifiers, the study measured how TCR beta repertoire diversity changes with age. Donors of different ages were randomly distributed across sequencing lanes to avoid experimental bias.

Library construction relied on 5' RACE. Sequencing was carried out with an Illumina HiSeq 2500. A second PCR of roughly 7 to 11 cycles was run with a J-beta primer mix and a sample-barcoded 5' primer. A template-switch 5' adaptor carrying 12 random nucleotides introduced a unique molecular identifier onto each TCR beta cDNA molecule. At least 2.5 million CDR3-containing paired-end reads were obtained from each sample. All of the RNA was converted into first-strand cDNA using the Mint cDNA synthesis kit, with a TRBC-specific oligonucleotide serving as the primer. After uracil-DNA glycosylase treatment, a first 18-cycle PCR used universal primers M1SS and BC2_uni_R on all cDNA. In the paper's pipeline: Each sample was normalized by randomly selecting 1 million high-quality reads, each carrying a distinct molecular identifier. Instead of being binned into consensus sequences, reads with shared molecular identifiers were discarded. MiTCR, with a Q25 quality threshold and the strictest error-elimination algorithm, was used for CDR3 identification, clonotype clustering and error correction. A nonparametric unseen species model with Euler transformation was used to estimate a lower bound on total TCR beta diversity. TCRdb applied fastp at Q25 and MiXCR to the public reads, then kept only in-frame beta chains. Rows with a matching CDR3 protein are joined into one entry that keeps the most common DNA and genes. The authors' filters were not applied to this entry. In all, the sample holds some 1.5 million distinct CDR3 sequences, and 28% of those were seen once. The ten largest clones add up to less than 9.5% of the sample.

The paper's findings and limits, for the study overall: Observed TCR beta diversity correlated strongly with the percentage of naive T cells measured by flow cytometry. Observed TCR beta diversity per million T cells fell roughly linearly with age, and a significant reduction was already apparent by age roughly 40. The CMV infection status of donors was not known, potentially confounding age-related changes in expanded clonotypes. Bulk unsorted PBMC profiling prevented conclusive comparison of naive and antigen-experienced compartments. Total diversity estimates from one million sequenced T cells were considered lower bounds and underestimates. Compared with the aged group, more naive CD4+ T cells, fewer expanded clones and increased TCR diversity were shown by the long-lived group, suggesting age selection.

Ends trimmed: V by 4 bases, J by 0 bases; bases unmatched to a gene: 7. From a lookup of the germline V gene, CDR1 and CDR2 are SGHRS and YFSETQ. The CDR3 has 16 amino acids, counting the end cysteine and phenylalanine. Here the CDR3 DNA is all that survives: 48 bases in frame from base 1. Note on this clonotype: The specificity of this receptor is unknown. No much larger clone exists at a distance of one base, and base qualities are not known.

Donors were around 37 systemically healthy Caucasian individuals from Russia aged roughly 6 to 90 years. Approximately 10 milliliters of peripheral blood were collected from each donor into EDTA-treated Vacutainer tubes. PBMCs were isolated by Ficoll-Paque density-gradient centrifugation, with at least 6 million obtained per sample. Total RNA was extracted from PBMCs with Trizol reagent, with at least 5 micrograms obtained per sample. For every donor, an aliquot of PBMCs went through flow cytometry to measure the percentages of naive CD45RAhigh/CD27high T cells. Sequenced material: blood. The receptor was isolated from a woman in her twenties or thirties in good health. The rearranged chain carries TRBV5-1 and TRBJ2-1; 7 bases in the middle match TRBD1. CDR3 protein: CASSGSRDSSYNEQFF. The DNA reads TGCGCCAGCAGCGGGAGCCGGGACAGCTCCTACAATGAGCAGTTCTTC.